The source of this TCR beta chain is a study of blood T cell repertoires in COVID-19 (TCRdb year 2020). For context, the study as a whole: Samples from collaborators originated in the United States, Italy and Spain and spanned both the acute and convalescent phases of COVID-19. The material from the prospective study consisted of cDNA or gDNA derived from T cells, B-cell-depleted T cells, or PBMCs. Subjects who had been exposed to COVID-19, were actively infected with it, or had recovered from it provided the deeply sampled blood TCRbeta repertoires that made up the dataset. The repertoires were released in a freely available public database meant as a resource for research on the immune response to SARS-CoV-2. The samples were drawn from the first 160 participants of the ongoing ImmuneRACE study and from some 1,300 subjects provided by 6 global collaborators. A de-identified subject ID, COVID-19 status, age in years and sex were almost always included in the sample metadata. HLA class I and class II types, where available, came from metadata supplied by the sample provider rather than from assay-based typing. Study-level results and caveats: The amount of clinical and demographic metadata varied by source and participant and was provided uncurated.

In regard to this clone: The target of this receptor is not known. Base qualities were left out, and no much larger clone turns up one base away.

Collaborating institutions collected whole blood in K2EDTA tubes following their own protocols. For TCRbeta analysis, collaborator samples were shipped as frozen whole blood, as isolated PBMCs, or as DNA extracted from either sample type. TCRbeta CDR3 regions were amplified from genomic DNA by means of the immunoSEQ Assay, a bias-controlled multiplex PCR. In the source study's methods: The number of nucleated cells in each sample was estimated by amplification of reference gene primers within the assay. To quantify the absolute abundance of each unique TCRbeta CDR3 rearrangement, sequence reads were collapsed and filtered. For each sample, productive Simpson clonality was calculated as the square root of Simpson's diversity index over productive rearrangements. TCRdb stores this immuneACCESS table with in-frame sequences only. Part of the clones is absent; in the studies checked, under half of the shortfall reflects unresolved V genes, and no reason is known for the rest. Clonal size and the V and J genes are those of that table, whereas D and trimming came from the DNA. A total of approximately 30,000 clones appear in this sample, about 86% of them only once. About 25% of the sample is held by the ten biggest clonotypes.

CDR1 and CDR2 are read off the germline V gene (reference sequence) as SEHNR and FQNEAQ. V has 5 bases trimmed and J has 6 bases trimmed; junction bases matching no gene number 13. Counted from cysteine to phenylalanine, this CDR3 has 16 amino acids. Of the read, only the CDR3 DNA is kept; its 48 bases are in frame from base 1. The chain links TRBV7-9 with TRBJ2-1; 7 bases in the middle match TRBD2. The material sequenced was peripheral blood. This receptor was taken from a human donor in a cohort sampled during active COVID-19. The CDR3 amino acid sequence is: CASSQARGGGLNEQFF. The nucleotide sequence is TGTGCCAGCAGCCAGGCTCGAGGCGGGGGACTCAATGAGCAGTTCTTC.